This T cell receptor (beta chain) derives from a study of blood T cell repertoires in COVID-19. Across the study: PBMCs, B-cell-depleted T cells, or T cells provided the cDNA or gDNA that made up the material.

TCRdb keeps only in-frame clones here, not all; method: immunoSEQ multiplex PCR. The sample lists some 350,000 clones, about 89% occurring once. Cohorts were assigned according to the clinical history that participants reported. What the recovered Cohort 3 donors had was two negative PCRs, clearance, or symptom resolution. CDR1 and CDR2 from the germline V gene are MGHRA and YSYEKL. The CDR3 has 15 amino acids. V lost 0 bases and J 6 bases, leaving 12 bases between the germline ends. This sequence was found in a young woman who had recovered from COVID-19. This chain connects TRBV4-1 to TRBJ1-5; no reliable D call. The sample taken for sequencing was PBMCs or T cells enriched from blood (not recorded which). In DNA, the CDR3 is TGCGCCAGCAGCCAAGATTCCCCCTACGGTCAGCCCCAGCATTTT. This translates into CASSQDSPYGQPQHF.